The entry below gives a single T cell receptor (beta chain) sequence along with its context. Clones were read by immunoSEQ multiplex PCR, and TCRdb kept only the in-frame ones, dropping some. The sample yields under 45,000 clones, approximately 90% seen once. The record originates from a study of T cells in tuberculosis. Background on the study: A South African cohort included IGRA-negative adolescents, latently infected IGRA-positive adolescents and adults with active tuberculosis. PBMC were archived before or within 7 days of starting treatment.

Germline loops: CDR1 MGHDK, CDR2 SYGVNS. This CDR3 has 12 residues. V gave up 9 bases and J gave up 5 bases, with 13 bases separating them. The sample's time point: new active TB diagnosis, blood taken before or within 7 days of starting treatment. This chain uses TRBV25-1 with TRBJ2-5; no definite D call. The sample here was PBMCs, taken at tuberculosis diagnosis. The source is an adult with tuberculosis. CDR3 nucleotide sequence: TGTGCCAGTCAGGTTACAACGGAGACCCAGTACTTC. Protein sequence: CASQVTTETQYF.